This T cell receptor (beta chain) was identified during a study of T cell clonality in common variable immunodeficiency. The trim removed 5 bases at V and 7 bases at J, leaving 7 bases unmatched. Germline V gives CDR1 SGHTA, CDR2 FQGNSA. CDR3 length: 15 residues. Clones were read by immunoSEQ multiplex PCR, and TCRdb kept only the in-frame ones, dropping some. The data show approximately 75,000 clones, with none appearing a single time. This clone was recorded at least ten times. The read gets to within 3 residues of the CDR3 end, and the germline J gene fills in the rest. The chain links TRBV7-2 to TRBJ2-1; 11 nucleotides agree with TRBD2. The TCR was taken from a person between 18 and 69 years old in good health. The sequenced sample consisted of peripheral blood mononuclear cells. This chain's CDR3 is CASSRAGTSGNEQFF. Incomplete CDR3 DNA: TGTGCCAGCAGCCGTGCCGGGACTAGCGGTAATGAG.